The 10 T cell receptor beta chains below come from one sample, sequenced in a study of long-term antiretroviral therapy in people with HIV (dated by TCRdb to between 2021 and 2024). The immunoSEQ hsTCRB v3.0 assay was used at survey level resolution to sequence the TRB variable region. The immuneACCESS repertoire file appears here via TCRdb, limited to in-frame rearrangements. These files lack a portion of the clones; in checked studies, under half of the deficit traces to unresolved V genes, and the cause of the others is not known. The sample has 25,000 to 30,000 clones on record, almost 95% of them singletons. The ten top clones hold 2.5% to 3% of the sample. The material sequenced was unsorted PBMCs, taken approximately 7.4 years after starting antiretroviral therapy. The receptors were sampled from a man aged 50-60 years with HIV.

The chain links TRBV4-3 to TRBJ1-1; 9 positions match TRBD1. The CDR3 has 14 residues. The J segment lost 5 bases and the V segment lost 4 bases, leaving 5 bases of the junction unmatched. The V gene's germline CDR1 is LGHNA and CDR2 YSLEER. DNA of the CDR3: TGCGCCAGCAGCCTGGGACAGGGACAAACTGAAGCTTTCTTT. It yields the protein CASSLGQGQTEAFF.

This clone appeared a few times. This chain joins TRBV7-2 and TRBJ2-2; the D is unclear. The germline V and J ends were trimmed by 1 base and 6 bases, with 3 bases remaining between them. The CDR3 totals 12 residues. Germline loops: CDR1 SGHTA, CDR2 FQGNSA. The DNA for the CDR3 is TGTGCCAGCAGCTTAGACGCCGGGGAGCTGTTTTTT. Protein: CASSLDAGELFF.

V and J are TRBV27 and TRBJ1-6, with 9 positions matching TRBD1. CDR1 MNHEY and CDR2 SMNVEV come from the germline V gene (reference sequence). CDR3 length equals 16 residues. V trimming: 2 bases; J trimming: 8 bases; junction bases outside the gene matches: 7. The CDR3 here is CASSLGLQGAYSPLHF. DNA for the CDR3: TGTGCCAGCAGTTTAGGATTACAGGGGGCTTATTCACCCCTCCACTTT.

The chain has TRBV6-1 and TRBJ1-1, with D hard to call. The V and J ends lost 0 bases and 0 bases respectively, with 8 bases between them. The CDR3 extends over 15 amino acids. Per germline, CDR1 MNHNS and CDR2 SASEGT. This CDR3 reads CASSEAIWVNTEAFF. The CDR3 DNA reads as TGTGCCAGCAGTGAAGCTATTTGGGTGAACACTGAAGCTTTCTTT.

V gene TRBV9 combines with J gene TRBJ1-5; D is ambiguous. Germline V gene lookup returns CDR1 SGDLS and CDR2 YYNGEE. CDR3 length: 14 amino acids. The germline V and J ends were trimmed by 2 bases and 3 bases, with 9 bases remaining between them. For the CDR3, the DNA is TGTGCCAGCAGCGTTTCAGAGACCAATCAGCCCCAGCATTTT. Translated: CASSVSETNQPQHF.

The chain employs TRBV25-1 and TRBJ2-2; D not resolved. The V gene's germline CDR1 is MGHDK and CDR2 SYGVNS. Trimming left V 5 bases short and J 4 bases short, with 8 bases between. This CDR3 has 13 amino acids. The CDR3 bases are TGTGCCAGCAGTCGTGACCTCACCGGGGAGCTGTTTTTT. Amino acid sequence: CASSRDLTGELFF.

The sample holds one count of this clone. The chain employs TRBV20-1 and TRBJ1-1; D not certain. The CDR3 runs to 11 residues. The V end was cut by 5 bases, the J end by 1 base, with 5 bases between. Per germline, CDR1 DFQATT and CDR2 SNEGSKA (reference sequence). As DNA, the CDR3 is TGCAGTGCTCCGGAGAACACTGAAGCTTTCTTT. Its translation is CSAPENTEAFF.

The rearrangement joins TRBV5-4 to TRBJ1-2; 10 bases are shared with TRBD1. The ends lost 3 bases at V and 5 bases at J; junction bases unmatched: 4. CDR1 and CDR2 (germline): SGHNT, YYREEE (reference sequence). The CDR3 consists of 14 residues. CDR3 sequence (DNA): TGTGCCAGCAGCTCCCGGGACAGGGGATATGGCTACACCTTC. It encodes CASSSRDRGYGYTF.

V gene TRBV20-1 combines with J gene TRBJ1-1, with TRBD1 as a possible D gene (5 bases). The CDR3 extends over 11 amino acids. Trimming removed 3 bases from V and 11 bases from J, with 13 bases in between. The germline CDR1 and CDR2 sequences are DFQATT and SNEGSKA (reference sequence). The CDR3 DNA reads TGCAGTGCTAGGTGGGGGGAGAAGGCTTTCTTT. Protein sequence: CSARWGEKAFF.

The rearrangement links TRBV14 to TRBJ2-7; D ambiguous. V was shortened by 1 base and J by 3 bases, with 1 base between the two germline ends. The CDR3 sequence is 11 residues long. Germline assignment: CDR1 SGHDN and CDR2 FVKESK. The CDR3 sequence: CASSQGYEQYF. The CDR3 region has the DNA TGTGCCAGCAGCCAAGGCTACGAGCAGTACTTC.